The clone carrying this TCR beta chain came up once. As processed by the authors: Estimates of nucleated cell counts were drawn from the amplification of reference gene primers. Profiling relied on immunoSEQ multiplex PCR, and the TCRdb table lists in-frame clones only, not all of them. V and J calls plus clone size are reproduced from that table; the DNA served to infer D and trimming. The profile shows about 260,000 clones, around 84% of them singletons. This entry is derived from a study of blood T cell repertoires in COVID-19. Germline V lookup: CDR1 MNHEY, CDR2 SVGAGI. The CDR3 length is 15 residues. With 0 bases removed from V and 4 bases from J, the gap between germline ends came to 13 bases.

The V and J genes are TRBV6-5 and TRBJ2-7; D gene ambiguous. This receptor was obtained from a man in his 60s with acute or convalescent COVID-19. The source material was peripheral blood. CDR3 sequence: CASSYSRVSGYEQYF. In DNA form, the CDR3 reads TGTGCCAGCAGTTACTCGAGAGTGTCAGGATACGAGCAGTACTTC.